A single T cell receptor (beta chain) is shown here with its context. Its antigen is unknown. Per-base qualities were not stored, and no clone one base away is much larger. This record belongs to a study of blood T cell repertoires in COVID-19 (dated by TCRdb to about 2020). Regarding the study in general: Collaborator samples came from the United States, Italy and Spain and covered acute and convalescent phases of COVID-19. The dataset comprised deeply sampled blood TCRbeta repertoires from subjects exposed to, actively infected with, or recovered from COVID-19. The repertoires were made available in a free public database intended to serve as a resource for research on the immune response to SARS-CoV-2. The material from the prospective study consisted of cDNA or gDNA derived from T cells, B-cell-depleted T cells, or PBMCs. Sample metadata almost always included a de-identified subject ID, COVID-19 status, age in years and sex. HLA class I and class II types, where available, came from metadata supplied by the sample provider rather than from assay-based typing. The samples were drawn from the first 160 participants of the ongoing ImmuneRACE study and from 950 to 1,500 subjects provided by 6 global collaborators.

The immunoSEQ Assay, a bias-controlled multiplex PCR, was used to amplify TCRbeta CDR3 regions from genomic DNA. The study's processing was this. The number of nucleated cells in each sample was estimated from the amplification of reference gene primers within the assay. To quantify the absolute abundance of each unique TCRbeta CDR3 rearrangement, sequence reads were collapsed and filtered. Productive Simpson clonality was computed per sample as the square root of Simpson's diversity index over productive rearrangements. Entries here come from immuneACCESS through TCRdb and include only in-frame sequences with V and J called. Some clones fail to appear in such tables; in the studies checked, an unresolved V gene covers under half of the shortfall, and the cause of the remainder is unknown. V, J and clone size are taken as reported in that table, and D and trimming were inferred from the DNA itself. The sample table contains approximately 52,000 clones; only one count was recorded for 91% of them. 2.5% to 3.5% of the sample belongs to the ten largest clones.

Collaborating institutions collected whole blood in K2EDTA tubes following their own protocols. Collaborator samples were shipped for TCRbeta analysis as frozen whole blood, isolated PBMCs, or DNA extracted from either sample type. CDR3 length: 13 amino acids, cysteine to phenylalanine. CDR3 DNA only is kept here, 39 bases in frame from base 1. CDR1 and CDR2 (SGHDT, YYEEEE) derive from the germline V gene. Trimming costs V 4 bases and J 10 bases, and their ends lie 15 bases apart. Study-wide conclusions, independent of this receptor: The amount of clinical and demographic metadata varied by source and participant and was provided uncurated.

Recombination connected TRBV5-6 to TRBJ2-1; matching of 5 bases hints at TRBD1 as the D gene. This sequence was found in a man in his fifties with acute or convalescent COVID-19. The sequencing input was peripheral blood. Here is the DNA: TGTGCCAGCAGCCCAGGGCTACTCGGGGAGCAGTTCTTC. Its protein is CASSPGLLGEQFF. Extended through the reference TRBV5-6 and TRBJ2-1 proteins, this CDR3 yields the full variable domain: DAGVTQSPTHLIKTRGQQVTLRCSPKSGHDTVSWYQQALGQGPQFIFQYYEEEERQRGNFPDRFSGHQFPNYSSELNVNALLLGDSALYLCASSPGLLGEQFFGPGTRLTVL.